The TCR beta chain under discussion was sequenced for a study of cytomegalovirus exposure and HLA in healthy donors. The PCR was carried out with 60 Vbeta primers and 13 Jbeta primers. Sequenced by immunoSEQ multiplex PCR; TCRdb stores in-frame clones only, minus some. The sample has 200,000 or so clones, approximately 81% seen once. The V gene end was trimmed by 1 base and the J gene end by 9 bases; junction bases not matched to a gene: 7. The CDR3 is 15 amino acids. Germline CDR1 and CDR2: SGDLS and YYNGEE. A remark on this clone: Its target is not known.

Study-wide results and caveats: According to an earlier analysis, most TCR beta V segments yielded productive rearrangements about 87% or about 30% of the time. Other equally common chains were less clonally expanded than HLA-associated TCR beta chains, a later analysis showed. Cytomegalovirus-associated status was assigned to about 160 TCR beta chains.

Sequencing was done on a sample of PBMCs. The J gene is TRBJ2-1, the V gene TRBV9; 10 nucleotides agree with TRBD2. The TCR comes from a man between 25 and 39 years old in good health and CMV-seronegative. CDR3 amino acids: CASSVSGGAHGEQFF. In DNA form, the CDR3 reads TGTGCCAGCAGCGTAAGCGGGGGGGCCCACGGTGAGCAGTTCTTC.